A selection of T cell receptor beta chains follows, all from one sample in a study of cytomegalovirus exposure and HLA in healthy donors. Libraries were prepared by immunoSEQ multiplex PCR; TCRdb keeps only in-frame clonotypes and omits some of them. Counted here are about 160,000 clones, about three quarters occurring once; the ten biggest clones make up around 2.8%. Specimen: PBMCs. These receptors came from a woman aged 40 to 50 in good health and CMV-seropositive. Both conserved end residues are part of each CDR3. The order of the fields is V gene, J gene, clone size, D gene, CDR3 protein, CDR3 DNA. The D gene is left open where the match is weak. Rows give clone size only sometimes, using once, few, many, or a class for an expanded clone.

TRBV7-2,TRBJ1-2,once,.,CASSLGQTYGYTF,TGTGCCAGCAGCTTAGGACAGACCTATGGCTACACCTTC
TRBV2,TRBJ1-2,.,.,CASSEAGTGGYTF,TGTGCCAGCAGTGAGGCGGGGACGGGAGGCTACACCTTC
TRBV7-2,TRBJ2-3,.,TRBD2,CASSRLAPDTQYF,TGTGCCAGCAGCCGACTAGCGCCAGATACGCAGTATTTT
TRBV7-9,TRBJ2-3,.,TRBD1,CASSRQGAEDTQYF,TGTGCCAGCAGTAGACAGGGGGCGGAAGATACGCAGTATTTT
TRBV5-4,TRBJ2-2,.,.,CASSLTSPGELFF,TGTGCCAGCAGCTTGACTAGCCCCGGGGAGCTGTTTTTT
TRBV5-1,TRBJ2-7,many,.,CASSQERNSRHEQYF,TGCGCCAGCAGCCAGGAGCGGAACTCCAGGCATGAGCAGTACTTC
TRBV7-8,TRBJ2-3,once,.,CASSFRGSDTQYF,TGTGCCAGCAGCTTCAGGGGCTCAGATACGCAGTATTTT
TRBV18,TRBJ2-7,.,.,CASSPRLSGNYEQYF,TGTGCCAGCTCACCACGGTTGTCAGGAAACTACGAGCAGTACTTC
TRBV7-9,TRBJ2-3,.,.,CASSLMRYTDTQYF,TGTGCCAGCAGCTTAATGAGGTACACAGATACGCAGTATTTT
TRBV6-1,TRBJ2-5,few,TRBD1,CASSEYERQGQETQYF,TGTGCCAGCAGTGAATATGAGAGACAGGGCCAAGAGACCCAGTACTTC
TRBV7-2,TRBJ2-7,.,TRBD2,CASSLARTSSYEQYF,TGTGCCAGCAGCTTAGCCCGGACTAGCTCCTACGAGCAGTACTTC
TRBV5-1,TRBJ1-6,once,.,CASSPDKGLALHF,TGCGCCAGCAGCCCGGACAAGGGTCTAGCCCTCCACTTT
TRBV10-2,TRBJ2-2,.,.,CASSETDTNTGELFF,TGCGCCAGCAGTGAGACCGACACGAACACCGGGGAGCTGTTTTTT
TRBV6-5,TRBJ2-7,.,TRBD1,CASSYSGQGQTYEQYF,TGTGCCAGCAGTTACTCCGGACAGGGACAAACCTACGAGCAGTACTTC
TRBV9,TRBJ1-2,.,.,CASSVAINYGYTF,TGTGCCAGCAGCGTAGCTATAAACTATGGCTACACCTTC